This T cell receptor beta chain came from a study of cytomegalovirus exposure and HLA in healthy donors. Germline V CDR1 and CDR2: MNHEY, SVGAGI. V lost 4 bases and J lost 0, with 10 bases in between. The CDR3 has 15 residues. 60 Vbeta and 13 Jbeta primers were used in PCR. Data came from immunoSEQ multiplex PCR; TCRdb stores just in-frame clones and leaves some out. The sample lists some 180,000 clones, 65% to 90% seen once, with approximately 2.2% in the top ten. General observations from the study: Indistinguishable V segments, including TRBV6-2 and TRBV6-3, were excluded.

As concerns this clone: The target antigen is unknown.

The rearrangement uses TRBV6-5 and TRBJ2-1; no definite D call. The receptor was isolated from a woman between 45 and 65 years old in good health and CMV-seronegative. The material sequenced was PBMCs. The CDR3 DNA sequence: TGTGCCAGCAGTTCTATTTTGATCTCCTACAATGAGCAGTTCTTC. Protein: CASSSILISYNEQFF.